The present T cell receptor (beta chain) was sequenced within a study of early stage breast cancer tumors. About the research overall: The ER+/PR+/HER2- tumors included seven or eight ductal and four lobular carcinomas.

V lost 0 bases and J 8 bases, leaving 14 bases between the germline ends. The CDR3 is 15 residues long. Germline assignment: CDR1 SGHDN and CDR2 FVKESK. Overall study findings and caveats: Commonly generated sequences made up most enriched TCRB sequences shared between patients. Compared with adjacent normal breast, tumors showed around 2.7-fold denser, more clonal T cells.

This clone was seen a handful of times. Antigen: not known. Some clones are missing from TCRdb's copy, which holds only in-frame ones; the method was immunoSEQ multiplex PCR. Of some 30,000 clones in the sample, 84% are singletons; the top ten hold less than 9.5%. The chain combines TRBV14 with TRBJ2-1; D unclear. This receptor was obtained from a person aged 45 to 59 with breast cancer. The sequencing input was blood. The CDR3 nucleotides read TGTGCCAGCAGCCAAGACGCGGTAGGCTGGGATGAGCAGTTCTTC. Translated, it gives CASSQDAVGWDEQFF.